This T cell receptor beta chain came from a study of cytomegalovirus exposure and HLA in healthy donors. The PCR used 60 Vbeta and 13 Jbeta primers. Assay used: immunoSEQ multiplex PCR; TCRdb lists only in-frame clones, some missing. The sample has 200,000 to 250,000 clones; the top ten hold roughly 0.98%. Deletions cut 4 bases from V and 6 bases from J, with 10 bases between. There are 13 residues in the CDR3. The germline CDR1 and CDR2 sequences are SGDLS and YYNGEE. Specimen: PBMCs. The TCR originated in a woman aged 30 to 39 in good health and CMV-seropositive. The chain links TRBV9 to TRBJ1-4; D uncertain. CDR3 sequence (DNA): TGTGCCAGCAGCTCGGGTCAACATGAAAAACTGTTTTTT. Translation: CASSSGQHEKLFF. Using reference TRBV9 and TRBJ1-4 for the parts outside the CDR3, the full variable domain is DSGVTQTPKHLITATGQRVTLRCSPRSGDLSVYWYQQSLDQGLQFLIQYYNGEERAKGNILERFSAQQFPDLHSELNLSSLELGDSALYFCASSSGQHEKLFFGSGTQLSVL.